This TCR beta chain stems from a study of cytomegalovirus exposure and HLA in healthy donors. The study ran its PCR with 60 Vbeta and 13 Jbeta primers. Only in-frame clones appear in the TCRdb table, and some are missing; sequencing was by immunoSEQ multiplex PCR. This sample's table reports tens of thousands of clones. General study results and limits: Rare TCR sequences dominated, though some public TCRs recurred in many donors.

The CDR3 has 18 residues. CDR1 is MGHDK, CDR2 SYGVNS, per germline. Unmatched junction bases numbered 15, after V lost 4 bases and J lost 6 bases. As for this clone: No antigen is known for it.

The sequence was obtained from a man aged 50 to 59 in good health and CMV-seronegative. The sample taken for sequencing was PBMCs. The chain combines TRBV25-1 with TRBJ2-2; the match to TRBD1 covers 9 bases. The CDR3 sequence: CASSAPGTGFIGSGELFF. CDR3 sequence (DNA): TGTGCCAGCAGTGCGCCCGGGACAGGGTTTATTGGATCCGGGGAGCTGTTTTTT.